This T cell receptor beta chain comes out of a study of T cell clusters in autoimmune cytopenias (dated by TCRdb to the late 2010s). At the level of the whole study: TRB sequencing reached a median depth of about 52,000 reads per sample and yielded a median of 2,350 distinct TRB clonotypes per sample. In autoimmune cytopenia patients, peripheral blood TRB and IGH repertoires were sequenced during active disease and over treatment follow-up, together with healthy, CLL and autoimmune hepatitis controls. The study aimed to test whether autoimmune cytopenia patients carry a disease-specific immune repertoire signature usable as a blood-based biomarker. General findings and caveats noted by the study authors: The cluster-lack signature was not observed for secondary cytopenia versus CLL, as the signature was apparently masked by the dominant lymphoma-associated repertoire. The T cell clusters were only ever defined in silico, so experimental validation of their functional role was still needed. Healthy donors showed almost three-fold more exclusive TRB clusters than active autoimmune hepatitis patients, consistent with an autoimmunity-wide signature. The TRB repertoire shifts, including less even repertoires in secondary cytopenia and CLL, mostly reflected lymphoma bias and not autoimmunity. GLIPH suggested that primary autoimmune cytopenia patients lacked physiological T cell clusters: some 55 clusters were exclusive to healthy donors versus approximately 18 exclusive to patients.

Multiplex PCR with a touch-down protocol amplified TRB rearrangements, with the TRB-A and TRB-B primer pools combined in a single tube. Two consecutive PCR reactions with Phusion HS II polymerase added Illumina adapters and sample indices to the amplicons. After gel purification with the NucleoSpin Gel and PCR Clean-up kit, the amplicons were quantified by Qubit and checked for quality on an Agilent 2100 Bioanalyzer. Sequencing of the libraries was done on an Illumina MiSeq with 600-cycle, single-indexed, paired-end runs. In the source study's methods: TRB reads were aligned and assembled with MiXCR version 2.1.12 using the default MiXCR reference library. A clone was defined by each unique CDR3 nucleotide sequence, and the analysis included only productive sequences supported by at least two reads. Repertoire diversity was assessed by alpha-parameterized diversity profiles (alpha 0 to 5), including Shannon (alpha 1) and Simpson (alpha 2) indices, computed with an R script. Combinatorial TRB VJ usage was calculated with the tcR package and was compared between cohorts by principal component analysis performed with ade4. Using GLIPH, TCRbeta CDR3s were clustered on pairs of cohorts matched for age and read depth, and a Wilcoxon test was used to compare cluster frequencies. After reprocessing by TCRdb, each CDR3 protein sequence is one entry, and no DNA is given. Here the V and J calls rest on TCRdb's processing, not on the authors' analysis. The sample table on file contains approximately 6,500 distinct CDR3 sequences. Of the sample, approximately 8% falls within the top ten clones.

To note about this clonotype: This clone's antigen is unknown.

The CDR3 measures 16 amino acids from cysteine to phenylalanine. No DNA accompanies this entry. The CDR1 and CDR2 encoded by the germline V gene (reference sequence) are DFQATT and SNEGSKA. TRB amplification used about 250 ng of peripheral blood genomic DNA, tens of thousands of genome equivalents, per sample. This clonotype was sampled from a human donor with an autoimmune cytopenia or autoimmune hepatitis (not recorded which). The sequenced material came from peripheral blood. In this chain, TRBV20-1 is recombined with TRBJ1-6; TCRdb names TRBD1, which stays unverified in the absence of DNA. The CDR3 protein: CSAMGQGASYNSPLHF.